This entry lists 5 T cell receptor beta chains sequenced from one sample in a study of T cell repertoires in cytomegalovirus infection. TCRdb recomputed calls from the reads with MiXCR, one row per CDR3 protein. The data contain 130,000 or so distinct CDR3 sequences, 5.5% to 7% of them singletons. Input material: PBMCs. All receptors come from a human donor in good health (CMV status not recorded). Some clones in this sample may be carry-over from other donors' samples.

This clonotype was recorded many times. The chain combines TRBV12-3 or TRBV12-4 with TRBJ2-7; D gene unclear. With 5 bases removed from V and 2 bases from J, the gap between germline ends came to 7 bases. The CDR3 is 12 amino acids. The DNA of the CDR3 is TGTGCCAGCAGTCCCTACGCCTACGAGCAGTACTTC. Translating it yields CASSPYAYEQYF.

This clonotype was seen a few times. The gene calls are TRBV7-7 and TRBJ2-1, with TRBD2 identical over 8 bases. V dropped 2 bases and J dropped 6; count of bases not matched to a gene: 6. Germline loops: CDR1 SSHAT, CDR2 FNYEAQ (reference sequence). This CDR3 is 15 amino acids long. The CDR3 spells CASSLNSGVTNEQFF. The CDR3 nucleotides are TGTGCCAGCAGCTTAAATAGCGGGGTGACCAATGAGCAGTTCTTC. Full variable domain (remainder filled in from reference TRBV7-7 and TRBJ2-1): GAGVSQSPRYKVTKRGQDVTLRCDPISSHATLYWYQQALGQGPEFLTYFNYEAQPDKSGLPSDRFSAERPEGSISTLTIQRTEQRDSAMYRCASSLNSGVTNEQFFGPGTRLTVL.

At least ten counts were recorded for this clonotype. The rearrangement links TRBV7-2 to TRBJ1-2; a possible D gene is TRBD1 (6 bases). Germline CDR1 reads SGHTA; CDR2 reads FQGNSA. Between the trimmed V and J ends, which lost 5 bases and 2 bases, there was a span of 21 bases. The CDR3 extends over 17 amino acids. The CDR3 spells CASSPRAGVVLNYGYTF. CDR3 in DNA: TGTGCCAGCAGCCCCCGGGCAGGGGTAGTGCTCAACTATGGCTACACCTTC.

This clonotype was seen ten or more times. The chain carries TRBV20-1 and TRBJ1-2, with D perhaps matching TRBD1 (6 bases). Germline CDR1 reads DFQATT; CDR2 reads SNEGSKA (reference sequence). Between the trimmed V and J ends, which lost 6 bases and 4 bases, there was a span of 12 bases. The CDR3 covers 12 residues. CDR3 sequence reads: CSAAGDGYGYTF. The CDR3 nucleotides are TGCAGTGCCGCAGGGGACGGCTATGGCTACACCTTC.

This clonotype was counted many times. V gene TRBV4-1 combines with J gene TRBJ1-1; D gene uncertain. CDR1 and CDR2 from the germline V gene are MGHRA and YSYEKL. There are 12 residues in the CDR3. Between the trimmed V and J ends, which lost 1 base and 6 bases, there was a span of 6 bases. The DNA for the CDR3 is TGCGCCAGCAGCCAAGGACCCGCTGAAGCTTTCTTT. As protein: CASSQGPAEAFF.